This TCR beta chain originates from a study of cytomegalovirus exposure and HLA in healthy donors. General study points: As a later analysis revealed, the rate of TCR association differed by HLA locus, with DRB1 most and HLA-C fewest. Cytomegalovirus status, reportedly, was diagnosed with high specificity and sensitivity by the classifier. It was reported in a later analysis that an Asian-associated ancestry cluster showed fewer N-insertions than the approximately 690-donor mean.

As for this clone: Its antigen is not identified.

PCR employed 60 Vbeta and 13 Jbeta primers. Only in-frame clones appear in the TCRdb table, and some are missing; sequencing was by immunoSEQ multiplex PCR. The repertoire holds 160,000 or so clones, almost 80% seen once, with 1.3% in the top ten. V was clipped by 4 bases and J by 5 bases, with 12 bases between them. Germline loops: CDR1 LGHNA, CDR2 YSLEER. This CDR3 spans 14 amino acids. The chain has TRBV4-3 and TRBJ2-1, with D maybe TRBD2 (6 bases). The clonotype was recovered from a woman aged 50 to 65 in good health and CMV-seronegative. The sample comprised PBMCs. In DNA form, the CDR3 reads TGCGCCAGCAGCCGGCTCGGGAGACACAATGAGCAGTTCTTC. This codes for CASSRLGRHNEQFF.